The entry below describes one TCR beta chain. Its antigen is not known. This sample was included in a study of shared clonotypes between healthy human individuals. Notes on the study in general: Naive CD4 clonotypes were shared across a handful of donors at roughly 5.3%.

There are 16 residues in the CDR3. The V segment lost 5 bases and the J segment 8 bases; nucleotides outside the gene matches: 12. Per germline, CDR1 SEHNR and CDR2 FQNEAQ (reference sequence). Using about 0.2 ug DNA, tens of thousands of T cell genomes, the sorted-subset replicate PCRs were run. Assay: immunoSEQ multiplex PCR; the TCRdb copy retains only in-frame clones and omits some. Altogether millions of clones are present, approximately 95% being singletons, with the ten largest covering roughly 0.36%. The TCR sequence derives from a man between 18 and 35 years old in good health. Some clones in this sample may be carry-over from other donors' samples. The rearrangement links TRBV7-9 to TRBJ2-1; 10 nucleotides line up with TRBD2. The specimen sequenced was naive CD4+ T cells from PBMCs. Subset denoted: CD45RA+ positively selected. The CDR3 loop is CASSAGLAGVFDEQFF. The CDR3, as DNA: TGTGCCAGCAGCGCTGGCCTAGCGGGAGTTTTCGATGAGCAGTTCTTC.